The subject of this entry is one T cell receptor beta chain. Its antigen remains unidentified. This sample is part of a study of siplizumab effects on memory and regulatory T cells. Whole-study results and caveats: Roughly 80-97% of proliferating CD4+ or CD8+ clones lacked an assignable naive or memory phenotype. Naive T cells seemed more diverse than memory cells; they also seemed major alloresponse contributors.

The CDR3 consists of 14 residues. CDR1 and CDR2 from the germline V gene are SGHRS and YFSETQ. V was pared by 1 base and J by 3 bases, with 8 bases between. This table comes from immunoSEQ multiplex PCR, and its TCRdb copy is limited to in-frame clones, with some not included. The profile shows over 55,000 clones, less than 85% of them singletons. Sample: memory CD4+ T cells sorted from blood. This TCR was sampled from a human donor in good health. V is TRBV5-1 and J is TRBJ1-5; tentative D call: TRBD1 (6 bases). CDR3 nucleotides: TGCGCCAGCAGCTTGCAGGGGATCAATCAGCCCCAGCATTTT. Translating gives CASSLQGINQPQHF.